Listed here are 19 T cell receptor beta chains from one sample, sequenced in a study of shared clonotypes between healthy human individuals. TCRdb's copy holds only in-frame clones and misses some; the assay was immunoSEQ multiplex PCR. The sample contains 2,500,000 or so clones, approximately 94% of which appear only once. Material for sequencing was naive CD4+ T cells sorted from blood. Subset specified: CD45RA+ positively selected. Receptors were obtained from a man between 18 and 29 years old in good health.

The chain joins TRBV6-6 to TRBJ1-1; TRBD1 matches at 8 bases. CDR3 size: 14 residues. The J segment lost 8 bases and the V segment lost 4 bases, leaving 9 bases of the junction unmatched. Germline assignment: CDR1 MNHNY and CDR2 SVGAGI (reference sequence). CDR3 sequence: CASSFGDRRLEAFF. As DNA, the CDR3 is TGTGCCAGCAGTTTTGGGGACAGGCGATTAGAAGCTTTCTTT.

CDR3 sequence: CASRSKGVPGVEQYF. The CDR3 coding sequence is TGTGCCAGCAGAAGTAAGGGGGTTCCGGGGGTGGAGCAGTACTTC. The chain employs TRBV7-8 and TRBJ2-7; D could derive from TRBD1 or TRBD2 (6 bases each). The CDR3 is 15 residues long. CDR1 and CDR2 (germline): SGHVS, FQNEAQ. The V end was cut by 6 bases, the J end by 7 bases, with 22 bases between.

The genes are TRBV19 and TRBJ2-1; a possible D gene is TRBD2 (5 bases). The CDR3 consists of 14 residues. CDR1 and CDR2 from the germline V gene are LNHDA and SQIVND (reference sequence). The germline V and J ends were trimmed by 5 bases and 10 bases, with 18 bases remaining between them. CDR3 residues: CASSEGLPRFEQFF. DNA for the CDR3: TGTGCCAGTAGTGAAGGACTCCCCCGGTTCGAGCAGTTCTTC.

The rearrangement uses TRBV19 and TRBJ1-1; D gene uncertain. The CDR3 runs 15 residues. Trimming took 2 bases from V and 1 from J, leaving 11 bases between them. Germline V CDR1 and CDR2: LNHDA, SQIVND (reference sequence). Here the CDR3 reads CASSIWFGGNTEAFF. In DNA, the CDR3 is TGTGCCAGTAGTATATGGTTTGGCGGGAACACTGAAGCTTTCTTT.

This rearrangement joins TRBV10-3 to TRBJ1-2, with unresolved D. Germline CDR1 is ENHRY and CDR2 is SYGVKD. V was pared by 0 bases and J by 6 bases, with 8 bases between. CDR3 size: 13 residues. The CDR3 nucleotides read TGTGCCATCAGTGAGTCTGGAATCCATGGCTACACCTTC. Translated: CAISESGIHGYTF.

This clone was counted only a few times. The chain uses TRBV12-5 and TRBJ1-1; D may be TRBD1 (6 bases). Germline assignment: CDR1 LGHNT and CDR2 FRNRAP. The CDR3 consists of 14 residues. The V gene lost 5 bases and the J gene lost 1 base, with 11 bases spanning the gap. The CDR3: CASGTGQPNTEAFF. In DNA, the CDR3 is TGTGCTAGTGGTACTGGACAGCCGAACACTGAAGCTTTCTTT.

The chain has TRBV11-2 and TRBJ2-6; the D is unclear. The CDR3 extends over 16 amino acids. Germline V gene lookup returns CDR1 SGHAT and CDR2 FQNNGV. Trimming cost V 3 bases and J 4 bases, with 13 bases left between them. The CDR3 DNA reads TGTGCCAGCAGCTTCCACCCGGGTGACGGGGCCAACGTCCTGACTTTC. It is translated as CASSFHPGDGANVLTF.

The V gene is TRBV30, the J gene TRBJ1-4, with D possibly being TRBD1 (6 bases). Germline-derived CDR1 and CDR2 are GTSNPN and SVGIG (reference sequence). V was trimmed by 3 bases and J by 6 bases, leaving 17 bases between them. This CDR3 region has 15 residues. The CDR3 DNA sequence: TGTGCCTGGAGCGATGACAGGTCAGCATATGAAAAACTGTTTTTT. This codes for CAWSDDRSAYEKLFF.

V usage is TRBV15 and J usage is TRBJ2-7; TRBD2 is a possible D gene (5 bases). CDR3 length: 15 amino acids. CDR1 LNHNV and CDR2 YYDKDF come from the germline V gene (reference sequence). V lost 0 bases and J lost 2, with 11 bases in between. Here the CDR3 reads CATSRDLGVPYEQYF. CDR3 bases: TGTGCCACCAGCAGAGATCTCGGGGTTCCCTACGAGCAGTACTTC.

V usage is TRBV19 and J usage is TRBJ1-5, with TRBD1 matching 9 bases. Trimming cost V 4 bases and J 7 bases; bases outside gene matches: 8. CDR1 and CDR2 (germline): LNHDA, SQIVND (reference sequence). CDR3 length equals 15 residues. CDR3 protein: CASSKTGTGKQPQHF. CDR3 nucleotide sequence: TGTGCCAGTAGTAAGACCGGGACAGGGAAGCAGCCCCAGCATTTT.

CDR3 nucleotides: TGTGCCAGCAGCTTAGGAGCGACTAGCGGGGGACAAGAGACCCAGTACTTC. Translated: CASSLGATSGGQETQYF. The chain joins TRBV7-8 to TRBJ2-5; 12 bases map to TRBD2. V dropped 1 base and J dropped 2; count of bases not matched to a gene: 5. The CDR3 has 17 amino acids. Germline CDR1 and CDR2: SGHVS and FQNEAQ.

The chain couples TRBV7-2 to TRBJ1-4, with TRBD1 as a possible D gene (6 bases). Per the germline V gene, CDR1 is SGHTA and CDR2 is FQGNSA. CDR3 length equals 15 residues. Trimming left V 5 bases short and J 4 bases short, with 14 bases between. In DNA form, the CDR3 reads TGTGCCAGCAGCAAACCGGGACACTTTAATGAAAAACTGTTTTTT. Translated, it gives CASSKPGHFNEKLFF.

This chain joins TRBV6-5 and TRBJ2-5, with D uncertain. Germline V gene lookup returns CDR1 MNHEY and CDR2 SVGAGI. With 2 bases removed from V and 5 bases from J, the gap between germline ends came to 18 bases. The CDR3 runs to 16 residues. CDR3 nucleotide sequence: TGTGCCAGCAGTTACACGGGCTCCCCGGGTTCCGAGACCCAGTACTTC. Encoded protein: CASSYTGSPGSETQYF.

In regard to this clone: At the DNA level, this CDR3 is encoded by other sequences in the same sample as well. The V gene is TRBV6-5, the J gene TRBJ2-5; 8 positions agree with TRBD2. Germline CDR1 reads MNHEY; CDR2 reads SVGAGI. V trimming: 5 bases; J trimming: 1 base; junction bases outside the gene matches: 3. CDR3 size: 14 residues. CDR3 residues: CASSRGGFQETQYF. CDR3 in DNA: TGTGCCAGCAGTCGGGGGGGGTTCCAAGAGACCCAGTACTTC.

The chain has TRBV21-1 and TRBJ1-5. TRBV21-1 is a known pseudogene. The CDR3 consists of 20 residues. The CDR3 reads CASSDLVVWRDDGSNQPQHF. The DNA of the CDR3 is TGTGCCAGCAGCGATTTAGTGGTGTGGCGGGACGATGGGAGCAATCAGCCCCAGCATTTT.

This sequence joins TRBV19 and TRBJ1-2; no definite D call. This CDR3 is 13 amino acids long. V shed 5 bases and J shed 3 bases, with 10 bases lying between them. Germline V gene data show CDR1 as LNHDA and CDR2 as SQIVND (reference sequence). CDR3 nucleotides: TGTGCCAGTAGTTCGCGGGCCTACTATGGCTACACCTTC. Amino acid sequence: CASSSRAYYGYTF. Full variable domain (rest looked up from reference TRBV19 and TRBJ1-2): DGGITQSPKYLFRKEGQNVTLSCEQNLNHDAMYWYRQDPGQGLRLIYYSQIVNDFQKGDIAEGYSVSREKKESFPLTVTSAQKNPTAFYLCASSSRAYYGYTFGSGTRLTVV.

This clone was detected only a few times. This rearrangement joins TRBV11-2 to TRBJ2-2; 7 bases line up with TRBD2. Per germline, CDR1 SGHAT and CDR2 FQNNGV. The CDR3 has 15 residues. V dropped 1 base and J dropped 5; count of bases not matched to a gene: 4. The CDR3 DNA is TGTGCCAGCAGCTTAGTAGGGGAGGGGACCGGGGAGCTGTTTTTT. Translated: CASSLVGEGTGELFF.

This chain uses TRBV11-2 with TRBJ2-1; maybe TRBD1 (5 bases). The CDR3 length is 16 residues. V lost 3 bases to trimming and J lost 0 bases, with 12 bases between them. In germline, CDR1 is SGHAT, CDR2 FQNNGV. The CDR3 sequence: CASSLDKGYSYNEQFF. The CDR3 nucleotides read TGTGCCAGCAGCTTGGACAAGGGGTACTCCTACAATGAGCAGTTCTTC.

The chain couples TRBV5-1 to TRBJ1-4, with TRBD1 matching over 8 bases. In germline, CDR1 is SGHRS, CDR2 YFSETQ. Losses at the gene ends were 3 bases for V and 0 bases for J; bases not matched to a gene: 13. The CDR3 totals 19 residues. CDR3 DNA: TGCGCCAGCAGCTCCGGACAGGGTGGAGGGGGTGCAACTAATGAAAAACTGTTTTTT. Translating it yields CASSSGQGGGGATNEKLFF.